This T cell receptor beta chain was sequenced for a study of T cell responses to AZD1222 COVID-19 vaccine. Study results and limitations: Donors were chiefly white British, with a greater number of females, and clonal diversity was perhaps underestimated. Targeting of unmutated variant regions was reportedly seen in nearly half of spike-specific TCRs. Increased Spike-specific TCR breadth and depth were observed after two AZD1222 doses. Repertoires in all cases were sampled only once the peak T cell response had passed.

With respect to this clone: Its target is unknown.

Measured with immunoSEQ multiplex PCR; TCRdb has only the in-frame clones, and not every one. The sample records over 100,000 clones, about 86% being singletons. The V gene end was trimmed by 6 bases and the J gene end by 7 bases; junction bases not matched to a gene: 14. CDR3 length equals 15 residues. Per the germline V gene, CDR1 is MNHNY and CDR2 is SVGAGI (reference sequence). The TCR was taken from an adult in good health. The input for sequencing was peripheral blood, taken on day 0 of AZD1222 vaccination. The chain joins TRBV6-6 to TRBJ2-7; TRBD1 matches at 8 bases. CDR3 residues: CASSSLRTGKGEQYF. The CDR3 nucleotides are TGTGCCAGCAGCTCCCTCCGGACAGGGAAAGGGGAGCAGTACTTC.